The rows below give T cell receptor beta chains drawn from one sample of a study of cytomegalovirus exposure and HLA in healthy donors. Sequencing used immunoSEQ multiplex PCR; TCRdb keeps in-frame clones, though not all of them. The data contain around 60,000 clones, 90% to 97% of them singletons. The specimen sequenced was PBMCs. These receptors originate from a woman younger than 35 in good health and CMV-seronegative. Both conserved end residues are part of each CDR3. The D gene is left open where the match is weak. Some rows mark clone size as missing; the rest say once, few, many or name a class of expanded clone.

DNA: TGTGCCAGCAGTTTATCCCACAGGAATCAGCCCCAGCATTTT
CDR3: CASSLSHRNQPQHF
size: -
V: TRBV27
J: TRBJ1-5
D: -

DNA: TGTGCCAGTAGCTCTAGCGGGACCGAGCAGTACTTC
CDR3: CASSSSGTEQYF
size: -
V: TRBV19
J: TRBJ2-7
D: TRBD2

DNA: TGCGCCAGCAGTGACCCTACCGGGACAGGGGGCTTCGCATCATCCCAGCCCCAGCATTTT
CDR3: CASSDPTGTGGFASSQPQHF
size: -
V: TRBV10-1
J: TRBJ1-5
D: TRBD1

DNA: TGTGCCAGCAGCTTGGGGCCAGGCCTGGGCTATGGCTACACCTTC
CDR3: CASSLGPGLGYGYTF
size: -
V: TRBV7-2
J: TRBJ1-2
D: -

DNA: TGTGCCAGCAGTTACTGGGCGTCTAACTATGGCTACACCTTC
CDR3: CASSYWASNYGYTF
size: -
V: TRBV6-7
J: TRBJ1-2
D: -

DNA: TGTGCCAGCGGGGGACTAGCGGGGTCGGAGACCCAGTACTTC
CDR3: CASGGLAGSETQYF
size: -
V: TRBV28
J: TRBJ2-5
D: TRBD2

DNA: TGTGCCAGCAGCTTTTGGGGGACTACCCCGGAGACCCAGTACTTC
CDR3: CASSFWGTTPETQYF
size: -
V: TRBV5-6
J: TRBJ2-5
D: TRBD2

DNA: TGTGCCAGCAGCTTAGGGCCGACAGGGGCCGGGGAGCTGTTTTTT
CDR3: CASSLGPTGAGELFF
size: -
V: TRBV13
J: TRBJ2-2
D: TRBD1

DNA: TGTGCCAGTAGCCCAAGTAGCGGGGGCTACCAAGAGACCCAGTACTTC
CDR3: CASSPSSGGYQETQYF
size: -
V: TRBV19
J: TRBJ2-5
D: TRBD2

DNA: TGCAGCGCTAGCGGGAGAGCGGCCCGCAATGAGCAGTTCTTC
CDR3: CSASGRAARNEQFF
size: -
V: TRBV29-1
J: TRBJ2-1
D: TRBD2

DNA: TGCGCCAGCAGCCGCGCTATAAACACTGAAGCTTTCTTT
CDR3: CASSRAINTEAFF
size: -
V: TRBV4-1
J: TRBJ1-1
D: -

DNA: TGTGCCAGCGCGTGGGCTAGCTTCTACGAGCAGTACTTC
CDR3: CASAWASFYEQYF
size: -
V: TRBV2
J: TRBJ2-7
D: -

DNA: TGTGCCAGCAGTGACCCAAAGGGGGTCCAGCACACAGATACGCAGTATTTT
CDR3: CASSDPKGVQHTDTQYF
size: -
V: TRBV6-1
J: TRBJ2-3
D: -

DNA: TGTGCCAGTATGGCGGTCGCCACAGATACGCAGTATTTT
CDR3: CASMAVATDTQYF
size: -
V: TRBV19
J: TRBJ2-3
D: -

DNA: TGTGCCAGCAGCTTAGTCGCGGTGCGGGGAACGGAGACCCAGTACTTC
CDR3: CASSLVAVRGTETQYF
size: -
V: TRBV7-3
J: TRBJ2-5
D: -

DNA: TGTGCCAGCAGTTTATTGACTTCTGGGGCCAACGTCCTGACTTTC
CDR3: CASSLLTSGANVLTF
size: -
V: TRBV28
J: TRBJ2-6
D: -

DNA: TGTGCCAGCAGTCCTCCCCCCCAAGGGGGCAATCAGCCCCAGCATTTT
CDR3: CASSPPPQGGNQPQHF
size: -
V: TRBV28
J: TRBJ1-5
D: -

DNA: TGTGCCAGCAGTCCCCCCGGGGGGGCCTACGAGCAGTACTTC
CDR3: CASSPPGGAYEQYF
size: -
V: TRBV28
J: TRBJ2-7
D: TRBD2

DNA: TGTGCCAGCAGTACACGAGAGAGGGGGCGAATCAACACTGAAGCTTTCTTT
CDR3: CASSTRERGRINTEAFF
size: -
V: TRBV27
J: TRBJ1-1
D: TRBD1

DNA: TGTGCCAGCAGTCCAGGGGGAGCCAAAAACATTCAGTACTTC
CDR3: CASSPGGAKNIQYF
size: -
V: TRBV6-6
J: TRBJ2-4
D: TRBD1

DNA: TGTGCCAGCACGCCGGGGACAGGGAAAATGACCTACAATGAGCAGTTCTTC
CDR3: CASTPGTGKMTYNEQFF
size: -
V: TRBV7-9
J: TRBJ2-1
D: TRBD1

DNA: TGTGCCAGCGGCCTTGGAGGGGGCGGATTGGACGCTGAAGCTTTCTTT
CDR3: CASGLGGGGLDAEAFF
size: -
V: TRBV28
J: TRBJ1-1
D: TRBD1

DNA: TGTGCCAGCAGTTTGGGACAGTTCTACGAGCAGTACTTC
CDR3: CASSLGQFYEQYF
size: once
V: TRBV28
J: TRBJ2-7
D: TRBD1

DNA: TGTGCCAGCGTGGACAGGGGCAATCAGCCCCAGCATTTT
CDR3: CASVDRGNQPQHF
size: -
V: TRBV21-1
J: TRBJ1-5
D: -

DNA: TGTGCCAGTAGTGGGTTTCCGGGACTAGCGGGATCCTACAATGAGCAGTTCTTC
CDR3: CASSGFPGLAGSYNEQFF
size: -
V: TRBV19
J: TRBJ2-1
D: TRBD2

DNA: TGTGCCAGCAGCTTCGGGACAGCGAATGAAAAACTGTTTTTT
CDR3: CASSFGTANEKLFF
size: -
V: TRBV5-6
J: TRBJ1-4
D: TRBD1

DNA: TGTGCCAGCAGTCCGGGACTAAGGGGGGTCCGGGAGCAGTTCTTC
CDR3: CASSPGLRGVREQFF
size: -
V: TRBV27
J: TRBJ2-1
D: -

DNA: TGTGCCAGCAGCCCAAGACAGGGGGCGGCGTATGGCTACACCTTC
CDR3: CASSPRQGAAYGYTF
size: -
V: TRBV7-8
J: TRBJ1-2
D: TRBD1

DNA: TGTGCCAGCAGTCCCCCCGGCGGCGGTCGGGGGCCCCAGCATTTT
CDR3: CASSPPGGGRGPQHF
size: -
V: TRBV6-5
J: TRBJ1-5
D: -

DNA: TGTGCCAGCAGCAAATCCGGGCCAACAGGGGAAGGCTACGAGCAGTACTTC
CDR3: CASSKSGPTGEGYEQYF
size: once
V: TRBV21-1
J: TRBJ2-7
D: -

DNA: TGTGCCAGCAGCTTGGGGACAGGGTGGTACGAGCAGTACTTC
CDR3: CASSLGTGWYEQYF
size: -
V: TRBV7-2
J: TRBJ2-7
D: TRBD1

DNA: TGTGCCAGCCCTCGGCGGGGTTACTTC
CDR3: CASPRRGYF
size: few
V: TRBV7-9
J: TRBJ2-7
D: -

DNA: TGCGCCAGCAGCTTAGCAGGTAGCGGGAGACCCCGCTACTTC
CDR3: CASSLAGSGRPRYF
size: -
V: TRBV5-1
J: TRBJ2-4
D: TRBD2

DNA: TGTGCCAGCAGCCCAAGTGGGGACAGCTACGAGCAGTACTTC
CDR3: CASSPSGDSYEQYF
size: -
V: TRBV27
J: TRBJ2-7
D: TRBD1

DNA: TGTGCCAGCAGCGTAGCTCTGACAGGGGGCCCACTCGGGGAGCTGTTTTTT
CDR3: CASSVALTGGPLGELFF
size: -
V: TRBV9
J: TRBJ2-2
D: TRBD1

DNA: TGTGCCTGGGAAAGAGGGGGGGGCTCCTACGAGCAGTACTTC
CDR3: CAWERGGGSYEQYF
size: -
V: TRBV30
J: TRBJ2-7
D: -

DNA: TGCAGCGTTGAAGATCCCCCGGGACACAGCTCCTACAATGAGCAGTTCTTC
CDR3: CSVEDPPGHSSYNEQFF
size: -
V: TRBV29-1
J: TRBJ2-1
D: -

DNA: TGTGCCAGCTCCCCCCCAGGGGAAAAACTGTTTTTT
CDR3: CASSPPGEKLFF
size: -
V: TRBV18
J: TRBJ1-4
D: -

DNA: TGTGCCAGTAGCCCGGACAGGGGGGGGTCCTACGAGCAGTACTTC
CDR3: CASSPDRGGSYEQYF
size: -
V: TRBV19
J: TRBJ2-7
D: TRBD1

DNA: TGTGCCAGCGGACTAGCGGGGAATAATCGGGATACGCAGTATTTT
CDR3: CASGLAGNNRDTQYF
size: -
V: TRBV28
J: TRBJ2-3
D: TRBD2

DNA: TGTGCCAGCAGTCGAAGGGACAGGGTGAACACTGAAGCTTTCTTT
CDR3: CASSRRDRVNTEAFF
size: -
V: TRBV6-9
J: TRBJ1-1
D: TRBD1

DNA: TGTGCCAGCAGCGCCCCGGGGGGAGCCGAAGCTTTCTTT
CDR3: CASSAPGGAEAFF
size: once
V: TRBV9
J: TRBJ1-1
D: -

DNA: TGCGCCAGCAGCTTCCACCTACCGACAGGGAGTGGCGAGACCCAGTACTTC
CDR3: CASSFHLPTGSGETQYF
size: -
V: TRBV5-1
J: TRBJ2-5
D: TRBD1

DNA: TGTGCCAGCAGCTTAGGATCCAGGGGCAATTCACCCCTCCACTTT
CDR3: CASSLGSRGNSPLHF
size: -
V: TRBV7-8
J: TRBJ1-6
D: -

DNA: TGCGCCAGCAGCCGGACCCCAGGGGATACGCAGTATTTT
CDR3: CASSRTPGDTQYF
size: once
V: TRBV5-1
J: TRBJ2-3
D: -

DNA: TGTGCCAGCAGCCGGGACAGGGGGCTGTACGAGCAGTACTTC
CDR3: CASSRDRGLYEQYF
size: -
V: TRBV28
J: TRBJ2-7
D: TRBD1

DNA: TGTGCCAGCAGTTACACAGGACTAGTTGGCGAGCAGTACTTC
CDR3: CASSYTGLVGEQYF
size: -
V: TRBV6-5
J: TRBJ2-7
D: TRBD2

DNA: TGTGCCAGCCTACAGGGAGGGGGAACAGATACGCAGTATTTT
CDR3: CASLQGGGTDTQYF
size: -
V: TRBV19
J: TRBJ2-3
D: -

DNA: TGTGCCAGCAGTTTATCCGCCCGAGGTGAAGCTTTCTTT
CDR3: CASSLSARGEAFF
size: -
V: TRBV28
J: TRBJ1-1
D: -

DNA: TGTGCCAGCAGCCCCCGGGGGGGGTTGGGTGAAAAACTGTTTTTT
CDR3: CASSPRGGLGEKLFF
size: -
V: TRBV5-8
J: TRBJ1-4
D: -

DNA: TGTGCCAGCAGCACGGGGCCCAGGGGCCCTTTAAGACAGCCCCAGCATTTT
CDR3: CASSTGPRGPLRQPQHF
size: -
V: TRBV11-3
J: TRBJ1-5
D: -

DNA: TGTGCCAGCAGTTACGGAGCTAGCGGGTTTGGGAATGAGCAGTTCTTC
CDR3: CASSYGASGFGNEQFF
size: -
V: TRBV6-6
J: TRBJ2-1
D: TRBD2

DNA: TGCGCCAGCAGCCTCGGACTAGCGGGGGGCGGAACCCAAGAGACCCAGTACTTC
CDR3: CASSLGLAGGGTQETQYF
size: -
V: TRBV5-1
J: TRBJ2-5
D: TRBD2

DNA: TGTGCCAGCAGTTTTTCGACAGGAGGTGCCGGGGAGCTGTTTTTC
CDR3: CASSFSTGGAGELFF
size: -
V: TRBV27
J: TRBJ2-2
D: -

DNA: TGTGCCAGCAGCCCCCGAGCTGAGGGTGAGCAGTTCTTC
CDR3: CASSPRAEGEQFF
size: -
V: TRBV11-2
J: TRBJ2-1
D: -

DNA: TGTGCCAGCAGCCCCAGGACTAGCGGGGGTGGGACCCAGTACTTC
CDR3: CASSPRTSGGGTQYF
size: -
V: TRBV7-7
J: TRBJ2-5
D: TRBD2

DNA: TGTGCCAGCAGCGCCGGGGGCGAGCAGTACTTC
CDR3: CASSAGGEQYF
size: -
V: TRBV11-2
J: TRBJ2-7
D: -